This entry describes one T cell receptor (beta chain). The data stem from a study of blood T cell repertoires in COVID-19. The CDR3 is 11 amino acids. Germline values: CDR1 SQVTM, CDR2 ANQGSEA. Germline trimming cut 4 bases from V and 5 bases from J; bases unmatched to any gene: 0. Profiled with immunoSEQ multiplex PCR; TCRdb holds only in-frame clones, not every one. The sample contains about 260,000 clones, about nine tenths of which appear only once. The TCR was taken from a man between 35 and 55 years old with active or convalescent COVID-19. This chain links TRBV29-1 with TRBJ2-7; 9 bases agree with TRBD1. Input material: peripheral blood. The CDR3 loop reads CSVGQGDEQYF. The CDR3 coding sequence is TGCAGCGTTGGACAGGGGGACGAGCAGTACTTC.